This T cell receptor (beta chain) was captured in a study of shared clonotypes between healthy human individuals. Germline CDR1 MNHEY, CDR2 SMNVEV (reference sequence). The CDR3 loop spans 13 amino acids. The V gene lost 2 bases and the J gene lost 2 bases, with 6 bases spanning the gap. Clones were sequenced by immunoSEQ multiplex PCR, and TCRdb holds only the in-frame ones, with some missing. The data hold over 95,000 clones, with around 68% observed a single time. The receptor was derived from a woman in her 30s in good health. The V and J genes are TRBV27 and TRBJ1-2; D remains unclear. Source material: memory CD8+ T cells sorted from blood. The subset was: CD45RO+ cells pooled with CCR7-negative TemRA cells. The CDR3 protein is CASSLRANYGYTF. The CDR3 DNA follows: TGTGCCAGCAGTTTACGAGCAAACTATGGCTACACCTTC.